This T cell receptor beta chain was sequenced in a study of T cell repertoires in cytomegalovirus infection (dated by TCRdb to between 2018 and 2020). Study-level background: Alongside well-studied HLA-B-restricted epitopes, the peptide stimulations were aimed at recently identified HLA-C-restricted CMV epitopes, whose presentation resists viral immunomodulation. Donor HLA type was relevant to the analysis, as public TCR beta signatures indicated carriage of CMV infection together with the matching HLA type.

The data were produced on an Illumina HiSeq 1500. The public reads were reanalyzed by TCRdb: fastp trimming at Q25, MiXCR alignment, in-frame beta chains only. Rows with one shared CDR3 protein collapse into an entry with the most common genes and DNA. Across this sample there are 900,000 to 950,000 distinct CDR3 sequences, with around 29% seen only once. The ten largest clones represent around an eighth of the sample. What this sample's treatment or condition label stands for: in vitro stimulation with specific CMV peptide epitopes to enrich CMV-specific T cells. General findings and caveats noted by the study authors: Carriers of CMV infection plus the relevant HLA type were discriminated by the cumulative frequency of public TCR beta family members in the study cohort and in an independent approximately 350-donor cohort. The ex vivo response was dominated by HLA-C-restricted CMV-specific TCR beta clonotypes, which also provided the single most frequent clonotype in two of eight donors.

As concerns this clonotype: Its antigen specificity is not known. Qualities for individual bases were not recorded, and no much larger clone is one base off.

CDR1 is given as MGHRA and CDR2 as YSYEKL, both from the germline V gene. The junction shows trimming of 4 bases on V and 3 bases on J, plus 10 bases between the germline ends. The CDR3 sequence holds 13 residues, the cysteine and phenylalanine included. The retained sequence is limited to the CDR3, 39 bases, with the frame set at the first base. This receptor chain uses TRBV4-1 and TRBJ2-7, with the identity of the D gene unclear. This TCR was sampled from a human donor in good health (CMV status not recorded). Some clones in this sample may be carry-over from other donors' samples. The sequencing here drew on cultured CD8+ T cells from PBMCs, taken from culture after CMV antigen stimulation. CDR3 region: CASSPTTGYEQYF. The sequenced DNA is TGCGCCAGCAGCCCAACGACCGGCTACGAGCAGTACTTC.